The rows below give T cell receptor beta chains drawn from one sample of a study of identical twins. TCRdb independently ran MiXCR on the 5' RACE reads; one entry per CDR3 protein. The data contain a few hundred thousand distinct CDR3 sequences, 7.5% to 10% of them singletons. These data were also reused for a study on yellow fever vaccine responses in identical twins.

The specimen sequenced was PBMCs. These receptors were collected from a woman aged 18-29 years in good health. CDR3s include the opening cysteine and the closing phenylalanine or tryptophan. A D gene is named only where the DNA matches it firmly. Rows may omit the clone size; those that give it use once, few, many or a size class.

TGTGCCAGCAAAGGGGGGATGGAGACCCAGTACTTC	CASKGGMETQYF	TRBV2	-	TRBJ2-5	-
TGCAGCGTTGGAGAGGGGGCTGAGACCCAGTACTTC	CSVGEGAETQYF	TRBV29-1	-	TRBJ2-5	TRBD1
TGTGCCAGCAGCCAGGCTGGAGATACGCAGTATTTT	CASSQAGDTQYF	TRBV3-1	many	TRBJ2-3	-
TGTGCCAGCAGTTTAACCCATACTGGGACAGGGCGGAGGGAGCTGTTTTTT	CASSLTHTGTGRRELFF	TRBV6-2/TRBV6-3	few	TRBJ2-2	TRBD1
TGCGCCAGCAGCACAGACCCCGGGACAGGGGCAGCCGGTGAGCAGTTCTTC	CASSTDPGTGAAGEQFF	TRBV5-1	-	TRBJ2-1	TRBD1
TGCAGGGCCCTGGCGGGCAACAATCAGCCCCAGCATTTT	CRALAGNNQPQHF	TRBV20-1	-	TRBJ1-5	-
TGTGCCAGCAGTCCGATAGTAGGACTAGCGGGAGGGACAGATACGCAGTATTTT	CASSPIVGLAGGTDTQYF	TRBV27	-	TRBJ2-3	TRBD2
TGTGCCATCAGTGAAGGCGGGACATACAATGAGCAGTTCTTC	CAISEGGTYNEQFF	TRBV10-3	-	TRBJ2-1	-
TGTGCCAGCAGTTATTCAGGGGATTTAATCGTGACCCAGTACTTC	CASSYSGDLIVTQYF	TRBV6-5	few	TRBJ2-5	-
TGTGCCAGCAGCTTGCTGACAGGGGGTATTCAGTACTTC	CASSLLTGGIQYF	TRBV7-3	-	TRBJ2-4	TRBD1
TGTGCCAGCACTGAAGACTCTGGGGCCAACGTCCTGACTTTC	CASTEDSGANVLTF	TRBV25-1	few	TRBJ2-6	-
TGCGCCAGCCACATTACCTCTAACTTAGCGGGGGCCCAAGTGTACGAGCAGTACTTC	CASHITSNLAGAQVYEQYF	TRBV5-1	many	TRBJ2-7	TRBD2
TGCGCCAGCAGCGCTGGACTAGCGGGAGGGAGCAATGAGCAGTTCTTC	CASSAGLAGGSNEQFF	TRBV5-1	few	TRBJ2-1	TRBD2
TGTGCCAGCAGCCATATTGGGAACGGGGAGCAGTACTTC	CASSHIGNGEQYF	TRBV5-6	-	TRBJ2-7	-
TGCGCCAGCACCAGGGGCACGGGAGCTAACTATGGCTACACCTTC	CASTRGTGANYGYTF	TRBV5-1	few	TRBJ1-2	-
TGTGCCAGCAGCTTAGACTCCAAGTGGCGGGTCTCCTACGAGCAGTACTTC	CASSLDSKWRVSYEQYF	TRBV11-2	few	TRBJ2-7	-
TGCAGTGCCGTGGGGGGGCTTTACGAGCAGTACTTC	CSAVGGLYEQYF	TRBV20-1	few	TRBJ2-7	-
TGTGCCAGCAGCTCCGTGGGTGGCACTGGGGCCAACGTCCTGACTTTC	CASSSVGGTGANVLTF	TRBV7-2	-	TRBJ2-6	-
TGTGCCAGCAGCTCCAGGGTCGCGAGCTCCTACGAGCAGTACTTC	CASSSRVASSYEQYF	TRBV6-2/TRBV6-3	-	TRBJ2-7	-
TGTGCCACCAGCAGAGATCGATTCGACACTGAAGCTTTCTTT	CATSRDRFDTEAFF	TRBV15	-	TRBJ1-1	-
TGTGCCTGGAGTGGGCGACGGCAGATCAGCAATCAGCCCCAGCATTTT	CAWSGRRQISNQPQHF	TRBV30	-	TRBJ1-5	-
TGTGCCAGCAGTTCCCGTAAGACGGTGACTCGGGAGACCCAGTACTTC	CASSSRKTVTRETQYF	TRBV28	-	TRBJ2-5	-
TGTGCCAGCAGCTCCAGGGGTCCCTCTGAAGAGACCCAGTACTTC	CASSSRGPSEETQYF	TRBV5-6	-	TRBJ2-5	-
TGTGCCAGCAGCTTAACCTCGGCGGGATACAATGAGCAGTTCTTC	CASSLTSAGYNEQFF	TRBV7-2	few	TRBJ2-1	-
TGTGCCAGTAGTACCGGACGCACAGATACGCAGTATTTT	CASSTGRTDTQYF	TRBV19	-	TRBJ2-3	-
TGTGCCACCAGCAGAGATCTAGGGCGGGGGGCCGCCCATGAGCAGTTCTTC	CATSRDLGRGAAHEQFF	TRBV15	-	TRBJ2-1	TRBD2
TGTGCCAGCAGGACCGGAGGGACTAGCGGAAACTACGAGCAGTACTTC	CASRTGGTSGNYEQYF	TRBV12-3/TRBV12-4	few	TRBJ2-7	TRBD2
TGCAGTGCATATAATACAGGGGTAGAGACCCAGTACTTC	CSAYNTGVETQYF	TRBV20-1	few	TRBJ2-5	TRBD1
TGTGCCATCAGTGAGCCGGCACGGACAGGGTCAGATACGCAGTATTTT	CAISEPARTGSDTQYF	TRBV10-3	many	TRBJ2-3	TRBD1
TGTGCCAGCAGCCAAAGCACAGGGGAGGGATATAATTCACCCCTCCACTTT	CASSQSTGEGYNSPLHF	TRBV4-2	many	TRBJ1-6	TRBD1
TGTGCCAGCAGCCTAAGTGGCGGAATGGCGACCGGGGAGCTGTTTTTT	CASSLSGGMATGELFF	TRBV11-2	-	TRBJ2-2	-
TGTGCCAGCAGTTACTCGACAGGGGGCAACGAGCAGTACTTC	CASSYSTGGNEQYF	TRBV6-5	-	TRBJ2-7	TRBD1
TGTGCCAGCAGCCAGCTATCCGGGACAGTGGAGCAGTACTTC	CASSQLSGTVEQYF	TRBV3-1	many	TRBJ2-7	TRBD1
TGCGCCAGCAGCTTGGAGTTATCCGGGGAGCTGTTTTTT	CASSLELSGELFF	TRBV5-1	-	TRBJ2-2	-
TGTGCCTGGAGTAGGAAGGGAGAGACCCAGTACTTC	CAWSRKGETQYF	TRBV30	-	TRBJ2-5	-
TGTGCCAGCAGCTTATTCTCTGAGCAGTTCTTC	CASSLFSEQFF	TRBV7-2	many	TRBJ2-1	-
TGCAGCGTTGAAGCTGGGGACACCGGGGAGCTGTTTTTT	CSVEAGDTGELFF	TRBV29-1	many	TRBJ2-2	-